Here is one T cell receptor beta chain with its context. This record comes from a study of OX40 agonist ivuxolimab in advanced cancers. At the level of the study: Patients received the agonistic anti-OX40 (CD134) antibody ivuxolimab. Dose-escalation patients suffered from hepatocellular carcinoma, melanoma, renal cell or head and neck cancer.

TCRdb's copy holds only in-frame clones and misses some; the assay was immunoSEQ multiplex PCR. The table shows 60,000 to 65,000 clones, with roughly nine tenths occurring only once. Trimming removed 0 bases from V and 4 bases from J, with 13 bases in between. Germline V lookup: CDR1 SGDLS, CDR2 YYNGEE. The CDR3 covers 15 residues. Exclusion of a patient followed from autoimmune disease history or systemic immunosuppression. This chain uses TRBV9 with TRBJ2-5, with a possible D match to TRBD2 (5 bases). The sequences come from CD4+ or CD8+ T cells sorted from blood, collected in a trial of the OX40 agonist ivuxolimab. The clonotype was recovered from an adult with an advanced solid tumor such as melanoma, head and neck, liver or kidney cancer. The CDR3 spells CASSVEGTRPETQYF. CDR3 in DNA: TGTGCCAGCAGCGTAGAAGGAACTAGACCAGAGACCCAGTACTTC.